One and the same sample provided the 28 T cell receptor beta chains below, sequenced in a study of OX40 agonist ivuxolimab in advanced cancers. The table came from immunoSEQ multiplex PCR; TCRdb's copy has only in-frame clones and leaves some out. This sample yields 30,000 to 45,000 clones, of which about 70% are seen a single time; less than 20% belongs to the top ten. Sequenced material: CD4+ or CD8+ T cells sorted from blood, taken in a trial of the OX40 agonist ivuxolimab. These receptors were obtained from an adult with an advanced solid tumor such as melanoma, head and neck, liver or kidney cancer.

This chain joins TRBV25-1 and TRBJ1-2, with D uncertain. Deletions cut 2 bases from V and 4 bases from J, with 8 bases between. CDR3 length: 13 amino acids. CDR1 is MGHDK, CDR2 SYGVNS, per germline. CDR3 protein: CASSEVASYGYTF. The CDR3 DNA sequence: TGTGCCAGCAGTGAAGTGGCCAGCTATGGCTACACCTTC.

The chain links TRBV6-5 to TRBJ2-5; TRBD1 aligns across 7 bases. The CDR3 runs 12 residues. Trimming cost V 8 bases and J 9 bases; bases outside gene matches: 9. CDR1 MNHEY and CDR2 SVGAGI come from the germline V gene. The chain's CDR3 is CASLDRVRAQYF. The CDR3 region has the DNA TGTGCCAGCCTAGACAGGGTGAGGGCCCAGTACTTC.

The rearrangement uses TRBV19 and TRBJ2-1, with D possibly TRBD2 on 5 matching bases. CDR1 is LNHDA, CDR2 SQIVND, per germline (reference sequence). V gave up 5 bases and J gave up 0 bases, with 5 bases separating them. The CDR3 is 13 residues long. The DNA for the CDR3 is TGTGCCAGTAGTGGGAGCTCCTACAATGAGCAGTTCTTC. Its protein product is CASSGSSYNEQFF.

DNA of the CDR3: TGCGCCAGCAACCCCGGGACAGGATTATACAATGAGCAGTTCTTC. It codes for CASNPGTGLYNEQFF. The chain recombines TRBV5-1 with TRBJ2-1, with TRBD1 identical over 8 bases. Germline lookup yields CDR1 SGHRS and CDR2 YFSETQ. The CDR3 sequence is 15 residues long. After removal of 6 bases from V and 4 bases from J, the junction contained 9 bases not matched to a gene.

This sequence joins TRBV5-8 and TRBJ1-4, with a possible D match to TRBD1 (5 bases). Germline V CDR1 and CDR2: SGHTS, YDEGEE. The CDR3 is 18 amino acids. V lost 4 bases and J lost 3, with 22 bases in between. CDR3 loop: CASSRSQGSGKANEKLFF. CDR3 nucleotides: TGTGCCAGCAGCAGAAGTCAGGGCTCGGGGAAGGCTAATGAAAAACTGTTTTTT.

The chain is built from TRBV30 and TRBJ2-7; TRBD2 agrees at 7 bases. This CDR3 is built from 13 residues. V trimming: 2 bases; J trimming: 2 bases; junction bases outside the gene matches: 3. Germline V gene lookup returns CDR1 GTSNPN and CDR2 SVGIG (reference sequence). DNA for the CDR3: TGTGCCTGGAGTATCCGGGGGGCCTACGAGCAGTACTTC. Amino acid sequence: CAWSIRGAYEQYF.

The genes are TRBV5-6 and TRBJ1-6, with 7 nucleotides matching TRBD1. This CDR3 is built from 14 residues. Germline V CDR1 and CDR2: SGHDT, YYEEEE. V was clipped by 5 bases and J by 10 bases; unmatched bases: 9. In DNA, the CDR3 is TGTGCCAGCAGTTCAACCGACAGGGTCTCACCCCTCCACTTT. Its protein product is CASSSTDRVSPLHF.

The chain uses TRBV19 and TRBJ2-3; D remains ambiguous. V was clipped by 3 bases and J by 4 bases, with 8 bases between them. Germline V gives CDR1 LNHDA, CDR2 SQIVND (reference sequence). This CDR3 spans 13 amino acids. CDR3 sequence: CASSIPLADTQYF. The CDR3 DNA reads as TGTGCCAGTAGTATCCCCCTAGCAGATACGCAGTATTTT.

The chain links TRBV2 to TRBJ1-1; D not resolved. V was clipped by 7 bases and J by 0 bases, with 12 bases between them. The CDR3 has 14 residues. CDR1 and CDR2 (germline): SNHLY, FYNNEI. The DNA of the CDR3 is TGTGCCAGCACGGTGGGCACCTTGAACACTGAAGCTTTCTTT. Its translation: CASTVGTLNTEAFF. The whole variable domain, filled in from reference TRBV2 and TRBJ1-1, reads EPEVTQTPSHQVTQMGQEVILRCVPISNHLYFYWYRQILGQKVEFLVSFYNNEISEKSEIFDDQFSVERPDGSNFTLKIRSTKLEDSAMYFCASTVGTLNTEAFFGQGTRLTVV.

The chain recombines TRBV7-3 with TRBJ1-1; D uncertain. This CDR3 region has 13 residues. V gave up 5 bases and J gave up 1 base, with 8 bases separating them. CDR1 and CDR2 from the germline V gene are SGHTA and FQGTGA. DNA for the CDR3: TGTGCCAGCAGCGATGACCCGAACACTGAAGCTTTCTTT. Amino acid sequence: CASSDDPNTEAFF.

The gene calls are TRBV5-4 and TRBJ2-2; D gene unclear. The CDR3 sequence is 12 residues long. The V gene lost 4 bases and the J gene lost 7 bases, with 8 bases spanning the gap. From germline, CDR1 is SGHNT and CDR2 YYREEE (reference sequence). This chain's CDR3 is CASSPGRGELFF. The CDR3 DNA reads TGTGCCAGCAGCCCGGGCCGCGGGGAGCTGTTTTTT.

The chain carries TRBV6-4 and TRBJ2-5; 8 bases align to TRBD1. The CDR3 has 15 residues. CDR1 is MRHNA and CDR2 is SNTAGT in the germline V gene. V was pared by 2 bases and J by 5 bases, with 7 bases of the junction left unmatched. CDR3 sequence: CASSDGSGGPETQYF. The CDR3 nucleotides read TGTGCCAGCAGTGACGGGTCAGGGGGCCCGGAGACCCAGTACTTC.

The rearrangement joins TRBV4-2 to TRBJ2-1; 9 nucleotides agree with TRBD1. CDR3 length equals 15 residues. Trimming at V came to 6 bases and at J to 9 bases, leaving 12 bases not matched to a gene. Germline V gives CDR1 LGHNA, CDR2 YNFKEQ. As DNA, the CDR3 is TGTGCCAGCAGTCCGAGTGGACAGGGGCGGGGTGAGCAGTTCTTC. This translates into CASSPSGQGRGEQFF.

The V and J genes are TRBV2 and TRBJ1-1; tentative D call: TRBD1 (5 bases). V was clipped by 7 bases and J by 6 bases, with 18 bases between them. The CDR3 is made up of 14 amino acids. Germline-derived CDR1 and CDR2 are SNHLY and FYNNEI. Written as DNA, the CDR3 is TGTGCCAGCATGCCATCCCAGGGTGACGCTGAAGCTTTCTTT. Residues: CASMPSQGDAEAFF.

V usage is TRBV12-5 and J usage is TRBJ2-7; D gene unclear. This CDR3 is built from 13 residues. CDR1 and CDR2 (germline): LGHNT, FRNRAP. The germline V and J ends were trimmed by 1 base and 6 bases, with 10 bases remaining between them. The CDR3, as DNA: TGTGCTAGTGGTTTGGGACTTTCGTGCGAGCAGTACGTC. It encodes CASGLGLSCEQYV.

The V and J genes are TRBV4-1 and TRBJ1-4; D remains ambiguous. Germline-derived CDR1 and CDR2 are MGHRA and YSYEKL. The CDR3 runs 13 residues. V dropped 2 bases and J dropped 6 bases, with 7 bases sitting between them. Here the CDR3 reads CASSQRGHEKLFF. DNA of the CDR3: TGCGCCAGCAGCCAAAGAGGACATGAAAAACTGTTTTTT.

The CDR3 sequence is CASSYRTGELFF. The CDR3 region has the DNA TGTGCCAGCAGTTACCGGACCGGGGAGCTGTTTTTT. This sequence joins TRBV28 and TRBJ2-2; D gene ambiguous. V shed 4 bases and J shed 5 bases, with 5 bases lying between them. This CDR3 is built from 12 residues. Germline V gene data show CDR1 as MDHEN and CDR2 as SYDVKM.

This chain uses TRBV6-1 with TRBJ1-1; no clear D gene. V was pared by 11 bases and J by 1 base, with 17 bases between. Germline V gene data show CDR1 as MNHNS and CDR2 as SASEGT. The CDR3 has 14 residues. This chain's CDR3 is CASMGVRANTEAFF. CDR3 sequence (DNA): TGTGCCTCCATGGGAGTGAGGGCGAACACTGAAGCTTTCTTT.

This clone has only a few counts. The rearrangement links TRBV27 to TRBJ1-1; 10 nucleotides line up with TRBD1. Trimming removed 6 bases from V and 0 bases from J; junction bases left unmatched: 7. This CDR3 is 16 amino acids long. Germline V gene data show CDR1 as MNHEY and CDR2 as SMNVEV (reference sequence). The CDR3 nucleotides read TGTGCCAGCAGCAGGGGGACAGGGGTTCTGAACACTGAAGCTTTCTTT. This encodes CASSRGTGVLNTEAFF.

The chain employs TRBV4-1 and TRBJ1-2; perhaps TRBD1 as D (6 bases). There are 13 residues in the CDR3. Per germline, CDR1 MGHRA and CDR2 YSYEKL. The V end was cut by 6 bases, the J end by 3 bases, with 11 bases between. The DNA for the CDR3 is TGCGCCAGCAGTCACAGGGACCACTATGGCTACACCTTC. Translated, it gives CASSHRDHYGYTF.

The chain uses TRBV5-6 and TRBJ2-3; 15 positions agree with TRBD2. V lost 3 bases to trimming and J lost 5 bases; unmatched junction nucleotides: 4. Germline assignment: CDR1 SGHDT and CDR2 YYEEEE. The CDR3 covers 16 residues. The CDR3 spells CASSWGLAGGGDTQYF. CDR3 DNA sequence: TGTGCCAGCAGCTGGGGACTAGCGGGGGGTGGAGATACGCAGTATTTT.

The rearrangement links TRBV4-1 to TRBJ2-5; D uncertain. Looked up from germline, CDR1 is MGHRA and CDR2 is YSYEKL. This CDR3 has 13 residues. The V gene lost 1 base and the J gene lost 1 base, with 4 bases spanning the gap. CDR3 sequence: CASSQGVQETQYF. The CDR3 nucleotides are TGCGCCAGCAGCCAAGGGGTCCAAGAGACCCAGTACTTC.

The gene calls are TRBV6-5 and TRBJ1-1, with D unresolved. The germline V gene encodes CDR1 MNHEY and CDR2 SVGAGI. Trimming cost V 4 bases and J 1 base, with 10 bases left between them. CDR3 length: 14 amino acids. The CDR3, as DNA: TGTGCCAGCAGTTCCACCTCGCGGAACACTGAAGCTTTCTTT. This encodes CASSSTSRNTEAFF.

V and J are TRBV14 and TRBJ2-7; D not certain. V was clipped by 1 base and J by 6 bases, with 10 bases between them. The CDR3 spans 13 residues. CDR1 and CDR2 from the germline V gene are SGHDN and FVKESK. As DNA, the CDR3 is TGTGCCAGCAGCCAAGTGGGCGGCTCCGAGCAGTACGTC. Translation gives CASSQVGGSEQYV.

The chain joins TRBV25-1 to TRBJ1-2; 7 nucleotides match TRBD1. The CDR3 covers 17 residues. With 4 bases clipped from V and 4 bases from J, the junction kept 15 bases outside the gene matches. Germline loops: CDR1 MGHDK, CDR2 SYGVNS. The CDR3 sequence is CASSGGISDRSIYGYTF. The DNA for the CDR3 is TGTGCCAGCAGTGGAGGTATATCGGACAGGAGCATCTATGGCTACACCTTC.

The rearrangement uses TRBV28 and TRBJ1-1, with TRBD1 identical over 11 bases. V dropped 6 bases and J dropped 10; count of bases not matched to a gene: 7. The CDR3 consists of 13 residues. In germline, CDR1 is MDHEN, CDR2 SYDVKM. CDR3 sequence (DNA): TGTGCCAGCAGCCTGGACAGGGGGCGTTCAGCTTTCTTT. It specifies CASSLDRGRSAFF.

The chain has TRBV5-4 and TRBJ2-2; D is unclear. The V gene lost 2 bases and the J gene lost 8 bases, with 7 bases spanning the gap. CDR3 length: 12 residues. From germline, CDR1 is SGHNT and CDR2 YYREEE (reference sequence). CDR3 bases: TGTGCCAGCAGCTTTCATAGGGGGGAGCTGTTTTTT. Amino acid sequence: CASSFHRGELFF.

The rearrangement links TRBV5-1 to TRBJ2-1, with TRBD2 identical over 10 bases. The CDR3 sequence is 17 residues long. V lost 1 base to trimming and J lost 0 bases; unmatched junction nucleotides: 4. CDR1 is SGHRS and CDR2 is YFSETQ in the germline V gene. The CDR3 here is CASSLSSGGHSYNEQFF. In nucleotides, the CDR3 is TGCGCCAGCAGCTTGAGTAGCGGGGGGCACTCCTACAATGAGCAGTTCTTC.